This TCR beta chain was documented in a study of blood T cell repertoires in COVID-19. CDR1 is MGHRA and CDR2 is YSYEKL in the germline V gene. The CDR3 runs to 12 residues. V was trimmed by 0 bases and J by 5 bases, leaving 4 bases between them. Everyone who took part was about 18 to 90 years old, and they came from 24 US areas. Membership in each cohort depended on participant-reported clinical history. TCRdb's table, derived via immunoSEQ multiplex PCR, lists solely in-frame clones and lacks some. The sample consists of some 250,000 clones, 89% of them appearing once. This clonotype was obtained from a woman aged 30 to 39 with acute COVID-19. Input material: PBMCs or T cells enriched from blood (not recorded which). The J gene is TRBJ2-5, the V gene TRBV4-1; D is undetermined. The CDR3 DNA reads as TGCGCCAGCAGCCAAGATCTGGAGACCCAGTACTTC. It translates to CASSQDLETQYF.